These 19 T cell receptor beta chains were sequenced from one sample in a study of vaccination and CD4 T cells after COVID-19. These TCRs are of unknown antigen specificity. Described time point: late sampling 161 to 241 days after vaccination in a few convalescent patients. Treatment defined: roughly 11-day PBMC culture with coronavirus spike peptide pools or control peptides (ViraFEST assay). The Oncomine TCR Beta short-read assay generated sequence data from the DNA of cultured CD4+ T cells. TCRdb analysed the PCR reads with MiXCR anew, one entry per CDR3 protein. The table shows some 17,000 distinct CDR3 sequences, with roughly half occurring only once. This specimen consisted of CD4+ T cells from blood, cultured in vitro, obtained about 7 months after SARS-CoV-2 vaccination. The receptor source for this set is a human donor who had recovered from COVID-19.

V is TRBV30 and J is TRBJ2-7; D is tentatively TRBD1 or TRBD2 (6 bases each). Looked up from germline, CDR1 is GTSNPN and CDR2 is SVGIG (reference sequence). Trimming removed 3 bases from V and 4 bases from J, with 13 bases in between. This CDR3 is built from 13 residues. CDR3: CAWRGGLYYEQYF. The CDR3 DNA follows: TGTGCCTGGAGAGGGGGACTCTATTACGAGCAGTACTTC.

This clonotype was seen only a few times. The CDR3 DNA follows: TGTGCCAGCAGTTCGGGACTCAGGATCAATGAGCAGTTCTTC. Amino acid sequence: CASSSGLRINEQFF. The chain has TRBV27 and TRBJ2-1; maybe TRBD2 (6 bases). This CDR3 spans 14 amino acids. Between the trimmed V and J ends, which lost 4 bases and 6 bases, there was a span of 13 bases. Germline CDR1 reads MNHEY; CDR2 reads SMNVEV (reference sequence).

This chain uses TRBV6-2 or TRBV6-3 with TRBJ1-5; no definite D call. The germline V gene encodes CDR1 MNHEY and CDR2 SVGEGT. The CDR3 consists of 13 residues. V was trimmed by 4 bases and J by 0 bases, leaving 4 bases between them. In nucleotides, the CDR3 is TGTGCCAGCAGTTCCTATAGCAATCAGCCCCAGCATTTT. Protein sequence: CASSSYSNQPQHF.

In the case of this clonotype: The junction differs from germline at one of its ends, possibly a read error. The rearrangement joins TRBV7-7 to TRBJ2-1, with TRBD2 identical over 14 bases. Germline V gives CDR1 SSHAT, CDR2 FNYEAQ (reference sequence). The CDR3 totals 16 residues. The CDR3 region is CASSPGLAGGGNEQFF. CDR3 bases: TGTGCTAGCAGCCCCGGACTAGCGGGAGGAGGAAATGAGCAGTTCTTC.

This clonotype was observed a handful of times. The chain joins TRBV7-2 to TRBJ2-1; D gene uncertain. Germline V gene lookup returns CDR1 SGHTA and CDR2 FQGNSA. CDR3 length: 15 residues. The germline V and J ends were trimmed by 3 bases and 7 bases, with 16 bases remaining between them. CDR3 bases: TGTGCCAGCAGCTTTACTAACCTCCTGGGGAATGAGCAGTTCTTC. Residues: CASSFTNLLGNEQFF.

This chain uses TRBV6-1 with TRBJ1-5; 12 positions agree with TRBD1. Looked up from germline, CDR1 is MNHNS and CDR2 is SASEGT. J gave up 6 bases and V 6 bases, and 3 bases lay outside the gene matches. There are 14 residues in the CDR3. The CDR3 spells CASRGQGASQPQHF. The CDR3 nucleotides are TGTGCCAGCAGGGGACAGGGGGCCTCTCAGCCCCAGCATTTT.

The chain uses TRBV4-1 and TRBJ2-3; no firm D call. The V gene's germline CDR1 is MGHRA and CDR2 YSYEKL. Between the trimmed V and J ends, which lost 6 bases and 3 bases, there was a span of 4 bases. The CDR3 is 11 residues long. The CDR3 here is CASRGTDTQYF. Here the CDR3 DNA reads TGCGCCAGCAGAGGGACAGATACGCAGTATTTT.

The sample holds a few counts of this clonotype. The genes are TRBV6-1 and TRBJ2-1; D unresolved. The germline CDR1 and CDR2 sequences are MNHNS and SASEGT. Trimming took off 4 bases at V and 0 bases at J, with 4 bases between the two ends. The CDR3 loop spans 13 amino acids. CDR3 in DNA: TGTGCCAGCAGTGTAGGCTCCTACAATGAGCAGTTCTTC. This encodes CASSVGSYNEQFF.

The genes are TRBV18 and TRBJ2-1, with 11 bases identical to TRBD2. The CDR3 is made up of 16 amino acids. Germline CDR1 reads KGHSH; CDR2 reads LQKENI. Trimming at V came to 3 bases and at J to 4 bases, leaving 5 bases not matched to a gene. CDR3 amino acids: CASSPPTSGVYNEQFF. DNA for the CDR3: TGTGCCAGCTCACCGCCGACTAGCGGGGTATACAATGAGCAGTTCTTC.

This clonotype was recorded a few times. The chain carries TRBV20-1 and TRBJ2-3; D is possibly TRBD2 (6 bases). Germline V CDR1 and CDR2: DFQATT, SNEGSKA (reference sequence). V dropped 3 bases and J dropped 4 bases, with 11 bases sitting between them. This CDR3 is built from 13 residues. CDR3 region: CSASGSPPDTQYF. In DNA, the CDR3 is TGCAGTGCTAGCGGGAGCCCCCCAGATACGCAGTATTTT.

CDR3 nucleotides: TGTGCCACCAGTGACCGCATGGGGGGGCGGGAGGCTTCTAATGAGCAGTTCTTC. Its protein product is CATSDRMGGREASNEQFF. The chain joins TRBV24-1 to TRBJ2-1; 8 positions match TRBD2. In germline, CDR1 is KGHDR, CDR2 SFDVKD. Germline trimming cut 4 bases from V and 7 bases from J; bases unmatched to any gene: 17. This CDR3 comprises 18 residues.

This clonotype was observed a handful of times. The V and J genes are TRBV6-5 and TRBJ1-2; D gene uncertain. Trimming pared 2 bases from V and 8 bases from J, leaving 12 bases between. Germline V lookup: CDR1 MNHEY, CDR2 SVGAGI. The CDR3 has 13 amino acids. CDR3 protein: CASSYTEESGYTF. The CDR3 DNA follows: TGTGCCAGCAGTTACACCGAGGAATCAGGCTACACCTTC.

This chain links TRBV7-9 with TRBJ1-1, with 8 nucleotides matching TRBD1. Germline lookup yields CDR1 SEHNR and CDR2 FQNEAQ (reference sequence). The CDR3 consists of 14 residues. The V gene end was trimmed by 5 bases and the J gene end by 1 base; junction bases not matched to a gene: 3. The CDR3, as DNA: TGTGCCAGCAGCATAGGACAGGGGAACACTGAAGCTTTCTTT. Protein: CASSIGQGNTEAFF.

The chain couples TRBV19 to TRBJ1-6; D uncertain. The CDR3 contains 14 residues. Trimming took 4 bases from V and 3 from J, leaving 7 bases between them. Germline CDR1 reads LNHDA; CDR2 reads SQIVND (reference sequence). The CDR3 protein is CASSSSYYNSPLHF. CDR3 bases: TGTGCCAGTAGTAGCAGCTACTATAATTCACCCCTCCACTTT.

The chain uses TRBV27 and TRBJ2-3, with a weak D call TRBD1 (5 bases). Germline V gene sequence: CDR1 MNHEY, CDR2 SMNVEV (reference sequence). CDR3 length: 14 residues. The V end lost 8 bases, the J end lost 2 bases, and 14 bases lay between the germline ends. The CDR3 is CASSGRTYTDTQYF. Written as DNA, the CDR3 is TGTGCCAGCTCAGGGCGGACATACACAGATACGCAGTATTTT.

This clonotype was picked up a small number of times. CDR3 coding DNA: TGCAGTGCTGGACCCCCGGGGGACTCCTACGAGCAGTACTTC. Encoded protein: CSAGPPGDSYEQYF. The J gene is TRBJ2-7, the V gene TRBV20-1; a possible D gene is TRBD2 (6 bases). The CDR3 extends over 14 amino acids. CDR1 and CDR2 from the germline V gene are DFQATT and SNEGSKA (reference sequence). V lost 5 bases and J lost 0, with 14 bases in between.

This chain connects TRBV15 to TRBJ2-1, with 7 bases lining up with TRBD1. The J segment lost 4 bases and the V segment lost 1 base, leaving 7 bases of the junction unmatched. The CDR3 covers 16 residues. The V gene's germline CDR1 is LNHNV and CDR2 YYDKDF (reference sequence). This CDR3 is CATSRGDRVGYNEQFF. Here the CDR3 DNA reads TGTGCCACCAGCAGAGGAGACAGGGTGGGATACAATGAGCAGTTCTTC.

The V and J genes are TRBV10-3 and TRBJ2-3, with 11 bases aligning to TRBD2. V shed 2 bases, J shed 4 bases, and the junction held 2 bases outside the gene matches. CDR3 length equals 15 residues. CDR1 ENHRY and CDR2 SYGVKD come from the germline V gene. CDR3 in DNA: TGTGCCATCAGTGAGCTAGCGGGGGGCGCAGATACGCAGTATTTT. It translates to CAISELAGGADTQYF.

The chain combines TRBV6-1 with TRBJ1-2; 7 nucleotides line up with TRBD1. Germline V lookup: CDR1 MNHNS, CDR2 SASEGT. The V gene end was trimmed by 3 bases and the J gene end by 2 bases; junction bases not matched to a gene: 3. The CDR3 loop spans 14 amino acids. Here the CDR3 reads CASSDPGQNYGYTF. The CDR3 DNA reads as TGTGCCAGCAGTGACCCGGGACAGAACTATGGCTACACCTTC.